This TCR beta chain was identified in a study of shared clonotypes between healthy human individuals. Study as a whole: Per donor, CD8 memory used one plate, CD8 naive used two, CD4 memory used three and CD4 naive used three.

Broader study findings: Sharing across a few donors was seen in about 5% of naive CD4 clonotypes.

Authors' processing steps: ImmunoSEQ output lacked quality scores and full-length reads, limiting matched filtering. Assay used: immunoSEQ multiplex PCR; TCRdb lists only in-frame clones, some missing. V and J calls and clone size are given by that table; D and trimming were obtained from the DNA. Among 2 million to 2.5 million clones listed, more than 90% were seen once. The authors divided CD4+ cells into CD45RA+ naive and CD45RA-negative memory subsets. For this clone: Antigen specificity is unknown.

The length of the CDR3 is 13 residues. In germline, CDR1 is SGHRS, CDR2 YFSETQ. V lost 7 bases and J 6 bases, leaving 15 bases between the germline ends. The sequence was collected from a man aged 18 to 29 in good health. The material sequenced was naive CD4+ T cells sorted from blood. Noted subset: CD45RA+ positively selected. The V gene is TRBV5-1, the J gene TRBJ2-3; possibly TRBD2 for D (6 bases). The CDR3 region is CASQTAGYDTQYF. The CDR3 DNA sequence: TGCGCCAGCCAGACGGCGGGGTATGATACGCAGTATTTT.